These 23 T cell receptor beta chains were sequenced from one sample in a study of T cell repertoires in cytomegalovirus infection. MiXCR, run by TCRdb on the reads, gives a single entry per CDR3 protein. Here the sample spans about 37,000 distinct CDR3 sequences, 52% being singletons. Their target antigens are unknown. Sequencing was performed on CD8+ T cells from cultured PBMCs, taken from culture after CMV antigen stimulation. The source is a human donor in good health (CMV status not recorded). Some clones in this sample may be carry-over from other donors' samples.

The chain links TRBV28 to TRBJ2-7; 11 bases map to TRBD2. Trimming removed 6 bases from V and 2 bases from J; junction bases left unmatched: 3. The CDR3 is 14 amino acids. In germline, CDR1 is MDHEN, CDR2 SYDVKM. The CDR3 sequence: CASRGSGRAYEQYF. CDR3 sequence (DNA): TGTGCCAGCAGAGGTAGCGGGAGGGCCTACGAGCAGTACTTC.

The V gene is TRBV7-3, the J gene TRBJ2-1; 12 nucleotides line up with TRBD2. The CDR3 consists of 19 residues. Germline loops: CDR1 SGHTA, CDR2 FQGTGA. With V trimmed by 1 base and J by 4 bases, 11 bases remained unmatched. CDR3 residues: CASSLILAGGPTTYNEQFF. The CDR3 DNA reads TGTGCCAGCAGCTTAATCCTAGCGGGAGGGCCAACCACTTACAATGAGCAGTTCTTC.

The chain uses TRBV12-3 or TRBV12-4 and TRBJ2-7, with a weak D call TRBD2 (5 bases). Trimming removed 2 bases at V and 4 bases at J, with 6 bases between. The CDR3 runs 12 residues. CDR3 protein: CASSLPGYEQYF. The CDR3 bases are TGTGCCAGCAGTTTACCGGGGTACGAGCAGTACTTC.

The chain's CDR3 is CASLGGFGETQYF. CDR3 in DNA: TGTGCCAGCTTAGGGGGGTTCGGGGAGACCCAGTACTTC. The rearrangement uses TRBV19 and TRBJ2-5; possibly TRBD1 or TRBD2 for D (6 bases each). The V gene lost 9 bases and the J gene lost 5 bases, with 16 bases spanning the gap. This CDR3 is built from 13 residues. The germline CDR1 and CDR2 sequences are LNHDA and SQIVND (reference sequence).

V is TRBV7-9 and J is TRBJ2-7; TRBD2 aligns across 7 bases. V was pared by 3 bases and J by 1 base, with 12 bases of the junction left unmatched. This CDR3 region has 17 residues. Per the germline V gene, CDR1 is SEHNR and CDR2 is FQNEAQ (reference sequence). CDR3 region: CASSFKGGAGKSYEQYF. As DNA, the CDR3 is TGTGCCAGCAGCTTTAAGGGAGGGGCAGGCAAGTCCTACGAGCAGTACTTC.

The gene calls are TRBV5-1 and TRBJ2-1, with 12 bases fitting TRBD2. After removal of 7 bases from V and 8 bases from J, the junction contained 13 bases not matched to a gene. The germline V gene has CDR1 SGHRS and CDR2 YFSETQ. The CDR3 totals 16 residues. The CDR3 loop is CASAYGLAGYIDEQFF. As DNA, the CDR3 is TGCGCCAGCGCCTACGGACTAGCGGGATATATCGATGAGCAGTTCTTC.

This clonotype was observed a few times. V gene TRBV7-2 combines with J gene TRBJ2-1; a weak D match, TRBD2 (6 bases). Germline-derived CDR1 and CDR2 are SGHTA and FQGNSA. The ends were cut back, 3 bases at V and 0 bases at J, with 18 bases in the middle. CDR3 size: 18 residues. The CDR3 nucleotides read TGTGCCAGCAGCTTCCCTTTACTAGCTCCTAGCTCCTACAATGAGCAGTTCTTC. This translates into CASSFPLLAPSSYNEQFF.

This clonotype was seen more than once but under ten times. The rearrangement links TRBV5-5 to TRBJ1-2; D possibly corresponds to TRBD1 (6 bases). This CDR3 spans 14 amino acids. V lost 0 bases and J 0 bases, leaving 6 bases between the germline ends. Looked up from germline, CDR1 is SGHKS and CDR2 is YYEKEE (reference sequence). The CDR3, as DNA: TGTGCCAGCAGCTTGGAGGGGGCTAACTATGGCTACACCTTC. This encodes CASSLEGANYGYTF.

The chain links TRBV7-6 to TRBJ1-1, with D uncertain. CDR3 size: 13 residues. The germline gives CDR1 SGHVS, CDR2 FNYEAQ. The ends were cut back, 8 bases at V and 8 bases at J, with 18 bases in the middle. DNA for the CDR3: TGTGCCAGCCGGAAGTTGGAGAGTCTCGAAGCTTTCTTT. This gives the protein CASRKLESLEAFF.

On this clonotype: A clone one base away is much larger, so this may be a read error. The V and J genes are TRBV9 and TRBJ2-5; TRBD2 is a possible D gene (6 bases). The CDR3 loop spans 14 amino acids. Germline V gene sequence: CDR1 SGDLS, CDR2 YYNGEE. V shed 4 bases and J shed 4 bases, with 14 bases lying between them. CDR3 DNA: TGTGCCAGCAGCCTTATTAGCGGAAGAGAGACCCAGTACTTC. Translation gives CASSLISGRETQYF. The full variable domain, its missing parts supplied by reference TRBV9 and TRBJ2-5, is DSGVTQTPKHLITATGQRVTLRCSPRSGDLSVYWYQQSLDQGLQFLIQYYNGEERAKGNILERFSAQQFPDLHSELNLSSLELGDSALYFCASSLISGRETQYFGPGTRLLVL.

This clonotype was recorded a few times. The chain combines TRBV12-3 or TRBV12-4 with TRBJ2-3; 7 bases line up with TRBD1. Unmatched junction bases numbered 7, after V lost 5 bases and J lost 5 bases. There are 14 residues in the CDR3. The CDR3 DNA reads TGTGCCAGCAGTCCCCGGACAGGCCAAGATACGCAGTATTTT. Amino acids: CASSPRTGQDTQYF.

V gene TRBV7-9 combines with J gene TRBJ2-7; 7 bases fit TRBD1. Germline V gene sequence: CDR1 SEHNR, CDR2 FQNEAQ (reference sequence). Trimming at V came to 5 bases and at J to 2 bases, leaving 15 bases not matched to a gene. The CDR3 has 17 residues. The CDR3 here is CASSLIRGDRGPYEQYF. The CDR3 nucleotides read TGTGCCAGCAGCCTTATTAGAGGGGATAGGGGGCCCTACGAGCAGTACTTC.

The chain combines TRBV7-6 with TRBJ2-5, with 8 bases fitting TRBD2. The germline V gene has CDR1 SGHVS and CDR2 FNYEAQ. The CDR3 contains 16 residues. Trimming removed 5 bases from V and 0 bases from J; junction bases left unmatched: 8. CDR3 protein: CASSPSGGADQETQYF. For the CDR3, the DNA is TGTGCCAGCAGCCCCTCCGGGGGGGCCGACCAAGAGACCCAGTACTTC.

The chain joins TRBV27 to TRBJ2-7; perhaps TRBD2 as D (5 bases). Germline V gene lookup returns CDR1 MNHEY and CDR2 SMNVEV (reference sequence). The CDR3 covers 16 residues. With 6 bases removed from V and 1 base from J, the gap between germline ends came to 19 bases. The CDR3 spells CASSQSAGVLSYEQYF. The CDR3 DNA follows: TGTGCCAGCAGCCAGTCGGCCGGGGTGCTTTCCTACGAGCAGTACTTC.

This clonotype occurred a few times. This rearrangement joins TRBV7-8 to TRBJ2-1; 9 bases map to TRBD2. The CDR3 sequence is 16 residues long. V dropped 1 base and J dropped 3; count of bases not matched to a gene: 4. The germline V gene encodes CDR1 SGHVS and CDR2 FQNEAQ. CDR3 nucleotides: TGTGCCAGCAGCTTAGATCCTAGCGGGGACTACAATGAGCAGTTCTTC. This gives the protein CASSLDPSGDYNEQFF. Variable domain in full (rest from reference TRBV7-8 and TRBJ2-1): GAGVSQSPRYKVAKRGQDVALRCDPISGHVSLFWYQQALGQGPEFLTYFQNEAQLDKSGLPSDRFFAERPEGSVSTLKIQRTQQEDSAVYLCASSLDPSGDYNEQFFGPGTRLTVL.

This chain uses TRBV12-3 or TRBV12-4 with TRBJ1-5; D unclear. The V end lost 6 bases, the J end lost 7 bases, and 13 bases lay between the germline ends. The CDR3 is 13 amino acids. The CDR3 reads CASSLEMEQPQHF. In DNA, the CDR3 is TGTGCCAGCAGCCTCGAGATGGAACAGCCCCAGCATTTT.

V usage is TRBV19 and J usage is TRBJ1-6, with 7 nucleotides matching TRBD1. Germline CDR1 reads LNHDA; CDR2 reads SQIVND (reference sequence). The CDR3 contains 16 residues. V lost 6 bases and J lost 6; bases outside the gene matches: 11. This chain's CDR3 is CASRPRDRWFNSPLHF. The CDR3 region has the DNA TGTGCCAGTAGGCCTCGGGACAGATGGTTTAATTCACCCCTCCACTTT.

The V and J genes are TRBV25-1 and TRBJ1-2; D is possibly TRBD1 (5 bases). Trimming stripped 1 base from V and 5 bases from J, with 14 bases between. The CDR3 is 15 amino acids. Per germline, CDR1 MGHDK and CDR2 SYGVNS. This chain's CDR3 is CASSEFGARAYGYTF. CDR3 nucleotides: TGTGCCAGCAGTGAATTCGGGGCCCGGGCTTATGGCTACACCTTC.

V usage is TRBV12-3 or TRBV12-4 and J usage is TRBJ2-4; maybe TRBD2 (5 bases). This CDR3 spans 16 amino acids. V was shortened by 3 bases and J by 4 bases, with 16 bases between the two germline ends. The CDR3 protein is CASSFRPRVLKNIQYF. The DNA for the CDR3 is TGTGCCAGCAGTTTCCGACCGAGGGTATTAAAAAACATTCAGTACTTC.

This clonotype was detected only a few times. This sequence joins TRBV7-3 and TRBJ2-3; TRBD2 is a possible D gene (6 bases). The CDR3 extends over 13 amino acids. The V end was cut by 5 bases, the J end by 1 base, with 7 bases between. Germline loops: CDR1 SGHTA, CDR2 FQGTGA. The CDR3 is CASSRLGTDTQYF. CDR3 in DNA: TGTGCCAGCAGCCGACTAGGCACAGATACGCAGTATTTT.

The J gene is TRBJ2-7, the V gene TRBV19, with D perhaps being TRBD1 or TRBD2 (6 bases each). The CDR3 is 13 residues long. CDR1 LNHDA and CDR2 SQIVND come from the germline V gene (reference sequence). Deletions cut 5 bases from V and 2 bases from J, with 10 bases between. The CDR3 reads CASSGGQPYEQYF. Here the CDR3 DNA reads TGTGCCAGTAGTGGGGGGCAGCCCTACGAGCAGTACTTC.

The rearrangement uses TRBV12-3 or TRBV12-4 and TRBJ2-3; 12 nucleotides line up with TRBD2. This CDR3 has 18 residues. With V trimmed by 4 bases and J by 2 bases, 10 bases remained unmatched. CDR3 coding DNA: TGTGCCAGCAGTTCCCCCCGACTAGCGGGGGCCTCCACAGATACGCAGTATTTT. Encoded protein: CASSSPRLAGASTDTQYF.

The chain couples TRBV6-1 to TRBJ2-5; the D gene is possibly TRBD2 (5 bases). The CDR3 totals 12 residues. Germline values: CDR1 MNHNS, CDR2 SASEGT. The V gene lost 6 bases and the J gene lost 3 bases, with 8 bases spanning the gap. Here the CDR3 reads CASSPGEETQYF. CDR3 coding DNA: TGTGCCAGCAGCCCCGGGGAAGAGACCCAGTACTTC.